This TCR beta chain was observed in a study of siplizumab effects on memory and regulatory T cells. Study-level results: Tregs that proliferated in siplizumab cultures did not have their suppressive function confirmed. The average Treg-derived proportion among mappable alloreactive CD4+ clones was less than 80% with siplizumab versus 25% to 30% in controls. The diversity of naive T cells seemed greater than that of memory cells, and their alloresponse contribution seemed major.

Germline CDR1 and CDR2: LNHDA and SQIVND (reference sequence). The CDR3 extends over 14 amino acids. Trimming took 7 bases from V and 4 from J, leaving 14 bases between them. About this clone: Its specificity is not known.

The assay looked at 95,000 to 100,000 TCR templates in each sample. The repertoire was sequenced with immunoSEQ multiplex PCR; TCRdb's copy has only in-frame clones and lacks some. The sample carries about 69,000 clones, approximately 88% recorded once. The origin of this receptor is a human donor in good health. The sequencing input was Tregs sorted from blood. The chain links TRBV19 to TRBJ1-3; D uncertain. The CDR3 bases are TGTGCCAGTATCCCCGACCCCAGGGGAAACACCATATATTTT. It encodes CASIPDPRGNTIYF.